One and the same sample provided the 18 T cell receptor beta chains below, sequenced in a study of CD8 T cells in ankylosing spondylitis. Study observations and caveats: A motif of 8 or 9 highly homologous TCR beta variants was seen as apparently characteristic of ankylosing spondylitis blood.

TCRdb reanalysed the 5' RACE reads using MiXCR and keeps one entry per CDR3 protein. The sample shows fewer than 550,000 distinct CDR3 sequences, about 5% of them seen only once. These receptors have no identified antigens. The sequencing sample was made of blood, either unsorted or a sorted T cell fraction (not recorded which). Every receptor here comes from a male donor with ankylosing spondylitis.

The sample holds many counts of this clonotype. The V and J genes are TRBV7-2 and TRBJ1-2; D is possibly TRBD1 (6 bases). Trimming removed 3 bases from V and 6 bases from J, with 17 bases in between. This CDR3 has 15 residues. Germline CDR1 reads SGHTA; CDR2 reads FQGNSA. The CDR3 DNA reads TGTGCCAGCAGCTTTACCACCGGGACATTCAATGGCTACACCTTC. This codes for CASSFTTGTFNGYTF. Based on the CDR3 plus reference TRBV7-2 and TRBJ1-2, the full variable domain is GAGVSQSPSNKVTEKGKDVELRCDPISGHTALYWYRQSLGQGLEFLIYFQGNSAPDKSGLPSDRFSAERTGGSVSTLTIQRTQQEDSAVYLCASSFTTGTFNGYTFGSGTRLTVV.

This clonotype was counted ten times or more. The chain has TRBV5-1 and TRBJ1-2; TRBD1 matches 8 bases. CDR3 length: 14 residues. Per the germline V gene, CDR1 is SGHRS and CDR2 is YFSETQ. After removal of 3 bases from V and 4 bases from J, the junction contained 5 bases not matched to a gene. CDR3 in DNA: TGCGCCAGCAGCTCCGGACAGGGCAGCTATGGCTACACCTTC. As protein: CASSSGQGSYGYTF. Full variable domain (missing parts from reference TRBV5-1 and TRBJ1-2): KAGVTQTPRYLIKTRGQQVTLSCSPISGHRSVSWYQQTPGQGLQFLFEYFSETQRNKGNFPGRFSGRQFSNSRSEMNVSTLELGDSALYLCASSSGQGSYGYTFGSGTRLTVV.

J is TRBJ2-7 and V is TRBV10-3; D remains unclear. Per germline, CDR1 ENHRY and CDR2 SYGVKD. The CDR3 is made up of 14 amino acids. Trimming shortened V by 6 bases and J by 0 bases, and 12 bases separated the two germline ends. This chain's CDR3 is CAIRSGRSSYEQYF. The CDR3 DNA follows: TGTGCCATCAGGTCCGGACGGTCCTCCTACGAGCAGTACTTC.

This clonotype was seen repeatedly, ten times or more. The chain uses TRBV4-3 and TRBJ2-5; TRBD2 matches at 7 bases. The germline gives CDR1 LGHNA, CDR2 YSLEER. This CDR3 has 17 amino acids. V lost 0 bases and J lost 5; bases outside the gene matches: 12. The CDR3 is CASSQDPPGLPRETQYF. The DNA for the CDR3 is TGCGCCAGCAGCCAAGATCCCCCGGGACTACCGAGGGAGACCCAGTACTTC.

At least ten counts were recorded for this clonotype. This sequence joins TRBV29-1 and TRBJ2-7; a possible D gene is TRBD1 (6 bases). This CDR3 region has 15 residues. Trimming pared 2 bases from V and 5 bases from J, leaving 19 bases between. Germline V gene sequence: CDR1 SQVTM, CDR2 ANQGSEA. This CDR3 reads CSVERSRGRLDEQYF. CDR3 DNA sequence: TGCAGCGTTGAAAGGAGCAGGGGCCGGTTGGACGAGCAGTACTTC.

This clonotype has just a few counts. The V call is TRBV7-9, the J call TRBJ2-6; D is unresolved. Germline V CDR1 and CDR2: SEHNR, FQNEAQ (reference sequence). Between the trimmed V and J ends, which lost 5 bases and 0 bases, there was a span of 5 bases. This CDR3 has 14 amino acids. This CDR3 is CASSRASGANVLTF. DNA of the CDR3: TGTGCCAGCAGCCGAGCCTCTGGGGCCAACGTCCTGACTTTC.

This clonotype was observed many times. The rearrangement links TRBV7-2 to TRBJ1-2; D unresolved. The germline V gene encodes CDR1 SGHTA and CDR2 FQGNSA. The V end was cut by 0 bases, the J end by 2 bases, with 10 bases between. The CDR3 covers 15 residues. The CDR3: CASSLAGTENYGYTF. CDR3 nucleotides: TGTGCCAGCAGCTTAGCTGGTACAGAAAACTATGGCTACACCTTC.

This clonotype has a handful of counts. The genes are TRBV7-2 and TRBJ2-1; TRBD2 might be the D (6 bases). This CDR3 is built from 17 residues. Germline V gene lookup returns CDR1 SGHTA and CDR2 FQGNSA. The V end lost 4 bases, the J end lost 3 bases, and 19 bases lay between the germline ends. The CDR3 loop is CASSSSHLAGLYNEQFF. DNA for the CDR3: TGTGCCAGCAGCTCCTCTCACTTGGCGGGACTCTACAATGAGCAGTTCTTC.

This clonotype occurred many times. The genes are TRBV5-1 and TRBJ1-1; D is unresolved. CDR3 length: 15 amino acids. The ends were cut back, 5 bases at V and 1 base at J, with 15 bases in the middle. Germline V gene sequence: CDR1 SGHRS, CDR2 YFSETQ. The CDR3 loop reads CASSSIWPKNTEAFF. CDR3 DNA sequence: TGCGCCAGCAGTTCGATTTGGCCCAAGAACACTGAAGCTTTCTTT.

This clonotype was observed many times. The rearrangement links TRBV12-5 to TRBJ1-1; TRBD1 is a possible D gene (6 bases). Trimming pared 3 bases from V and 6 bases from J, leaving 11 bases between. The CDR3 covers 13 residues. The germline V gene has CDR1 LGHNT and CDR2 FRNRAP. Here the CDR3 DNA reads TGTGCTAGTGGTTTACATGCAGGGGCTGAAGCTTTCTTT. Translating gives CASGLHAGAEAFF.

This sequence joins TRBV6-2 or TRBV6-3 and TRBJ2-1; D unclear. Germline V gene data show CDR1 as MNHEY and CDR2 as SVGEGT. The CDR3 totals 13 residues. Trimming took 7 bases from V and 4 from J, leaving 11 bases between them. The DNA for the CDR3 is TGTGCCAGCACTATGGACGAATACAATGAGCAGTTCTTC. This codes for CASTMDEYNEQFF.

This clonotype occurred many times. The J gene is TRBJ2-7, the V gene TRBV20-1, with 8 bases identical to TRBD1. This CDR3 has 14 residues. Germline lookup yields CDR1 DFQATT and CDR2 SNEGSKA (reference sequence). J gave up 4 bases and V 1 base, and 6 bases lay outside the gene matches. CDR3: CSARGRTGFYEQYF. The CDR3 DNA is TGCAGTGCTAGAGGGAGGACAGGGTTTTACGAGCAGTACTTC.

Ten or more counts support this clonotype. J is TRBJ2-7 and V is TRBV7-6; TRBD2 is a possible D gene (6 bases). CDR1 and CDR2 from the germline V gene are SGHVS and FNYEAQ. CDR3 length: 15 residues. V was pared by 4 bases and J by 0 bases, with 13 bases between. CDR3: CASSSHLEGSYEQYF. The CDR3 bases are TGTGCCAGCAGCTCCCACTTGGAGGGCTCCTACGAGCAGTACTTC.

This clonotype has ten or more counts. CDR3 sequence reads: CASTIGGGQYF. CDR3 DNA: TGTGCCAGCACCATTGGGGGCGGGCAGTACTTC. The V and J genes are TRBV11-2 and TRBJ2-7, with a tentative D call TRBD1 (6 bases). CDR1 and CDR2 (germline): SGHAT, FQNNGV. The ends were cut back, 7 bases at V and 9 bases at J, with 13 bases in the middle. This CDR3 spans 11 amino acids.

V usage is TRBV2 and J usage is TRBJ2-5; 9 nucleotides line up with TRBD1. Germline V CDR1 and CDR2: SNHLY, FYNNEI. The V gene end was trimmed by 10 bases and the J gene end by 5 bases; junction bases not matched to a gene: 11. The CDR3 runs 14 residues. The CDR3 region has the DNA TGTGCCAAGCGACAGGGGGATGCCGGTGAGACCCAGTACTTC. Translating gives CAKRQGDAGETQYF.

This clonotype was seen at least ten times. The rearrangement links TRBV4-1 to TRBJ2-3; D is unresolved. Germline V gene data show CDR1 as MGHRA and CDR2 as YSYEKL. V lost 5 bases to trimming and J lost 0 bases, with 6 bases between them. The CDR3 is 13 residues long. The CDR3, as DNA: TGCGCCAGCAGCGATGATAGCACAGATACGCAGTATTTT. It is translated as CASSDDSTDTQYF.

This clonotype was recorded at least ten times. The CDR3 coding sequence is TGTGCCAGTAGTCAACGGGGCGGGGACACTGAAGCTTTCTTT. This gives the protein CASSQRGGDTEAFF. V usage is TRBV19 and J usage is TRBJ1-1; perhaps TRBD1 as D (5 bases). V gave up 5 bases and J gave up 3 bases, with 13 bases separating them. Germline lookup yields CDR1 LNHDA and CDR2 SQIVND (reference sequence). The CDR3 length is 14 residues.

This clonotype was seen at least ten times. The chain combines TRBV5-1 with TRBJ1-2; TRBD1 matches 7 bases. J lost 6 bases, V lost 4 bases, and 15 bases had no gene match. Germline V CDR1 and CDR2: SGHRS, YFSETQ. CDR3 length: 16 residues. The CDR3 DNA is TGCGCCAGCAGCGGCCTCTTGGGGAAAGGGGGCCATGGCTACACCTTC. Amino acid sequence: CASSGLLGKGGHGYTF.